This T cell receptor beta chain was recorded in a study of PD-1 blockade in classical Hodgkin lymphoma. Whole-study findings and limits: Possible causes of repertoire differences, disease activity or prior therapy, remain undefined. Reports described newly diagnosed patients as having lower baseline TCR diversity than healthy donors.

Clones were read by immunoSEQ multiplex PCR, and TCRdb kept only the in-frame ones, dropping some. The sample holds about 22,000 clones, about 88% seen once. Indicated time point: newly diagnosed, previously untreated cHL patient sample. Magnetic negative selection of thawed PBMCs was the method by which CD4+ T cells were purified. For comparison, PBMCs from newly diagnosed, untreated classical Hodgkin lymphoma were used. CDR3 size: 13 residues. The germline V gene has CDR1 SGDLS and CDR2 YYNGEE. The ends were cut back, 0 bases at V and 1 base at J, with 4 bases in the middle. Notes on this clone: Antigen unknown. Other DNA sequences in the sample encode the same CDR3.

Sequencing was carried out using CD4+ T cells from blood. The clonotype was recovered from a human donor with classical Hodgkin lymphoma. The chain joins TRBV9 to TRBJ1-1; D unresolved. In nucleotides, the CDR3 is TGTGCCAGCAGCGTAGAGGGGAACACTGAAGCTTTCTTT. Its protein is CASSVEGNTEAFF.